The present T cell receptor beta chain was sequenced within a study of blood T cell repertoires in COVID-19. For the study at large: The United States, Italy and Spain were the sources of the acute and convalescent COVID-19 samples.

This CDR3 spans 15 amino acids. V lost 3 bases and J lost 6; bases outside the gene matches: 3. Germline CDR1 is SGHRS and CDR2 is YFSETQ. Sequenced by immunoSEQ multiplex PCR; TCRdb stores in-frame clones only, minus some. The table lists over 200,000 clones, over 70% of them singletons. Sequencing was performed on peripheral blood. This rearrangement joins TRBV5-1 to TRBJ2-1; the match to TRBD2 covers 13 bases. This clonotype was obtained from an elderly man with acute or convalescent COVID-19. CDR3 nucleotides: TGCGCCAGCAGCTCGACTAGCGGGGGGATCAATGAGCAGTTCTTC. It encodes CASSSTSGGINEQFF.